These 27 T cell receptor beta chains came from one sample sequenced in a study of cytomegalovirus exposure and HLA in healthy donors. The study ran its PCR with 60 Vbeta and 13 Jbeta primers. Assay: immunoSEQ multiplex PCR; the TCRdb copy retains only in-frame clones and omits some. The profile shows 120,000 to 150,000 clones, 73% of them singletons. The sequencing sample was made of PBMCs. These receptors were taken from a human donor in good health.

The gene calls are TRBV4-1 and TRBJ2-3, with TRBD1 as a possible D gene (6 bases). V lost 2 bases and J lost 1, with 19 bases in between. The CDR3 runs 18 residues. The germline CDR1 and CDR2 sequences are MGHRA and YSYEKL. The CDR3 protein is CASSQRNTQGFGTDTQYF. The CDR3 region has the DNA TGCGCCAGCAGCCAACGAAATACACAGGGATTTGGCACAGATACGCAGTATTTT.

The chain carries TRBV29-1 and TRBJ2-5; TRBD2 matches 8 bases. V was clipped by 0 bases and J by 3 bases; unmatched bases: 6. The CDR3 has 15 amino acids. The germline gives CDR1 SQVTM, CDR2 ANQGSEA. In DNA form, the CDR3 reads TGCAGCGTTGAAGATCGGGGGGGACGAAAAGAGACCCAGTACTTC. It codes for CSVEDRGGRKETQYF.

This chain links TRBV6-1 with TRBJ1-5; 7 positions match TRBD1. Trimming at V came to 6 bases and at J to 7 bases, leaving 6 bases not matched to a gene. From germline, CDR1 is MNHNS and CDR2 SASEGT. The CDR3 extends over 13 amino acids. The CDR3 loop is CASSDRAGQPQHF. The CDR3 coding sequence is TGTGCCAGCAGCGACAGGGCCGGGCAGCCCCAGCATTTT.

This clone has a handful of counts. J is TRBJ2-3 and V is TRBV10-1; D ambiguous. CDR1 and CDR2 from the germline V gene are WNHNN and SYGVQD (reference sequence). CDR3 length: 14 residues. Trimming removed 0 bases from V and 6 bases from J, with 10 bases in between. This chain's CDR3 is CASSESRPQDTQYF. The CDR3 nucleotides read TGCGCCAGCAGTGAGTCGAGGCCCCAGGATACGCAGTATTTT.

The chain is built from TRBV10-1 and TRBJ2-1, with 9 nucleotides matching TRBD2. Losses at the gene ends were 7 bases for V and 0 bases for J; bases not matched to a gene: 7. Germline V gene lookup returns CDR1 WNHNN and CDR2 SYGVQD (reference sequence). This CDR3 contains 16 residues. The CDR3 loop reads CASIPEAGGSYNEQFF. The CDR3 DNA reads as TGCGCCAGCATTCCAGAAGCGGGGGGCTCCTACAATGAGCAGTTCTTC.

The chain carries TRBV15 and TRBJ2-7; 15 positions agree with TRBD2. The CDR3 sequence is 15 residues long. V gave up 8 bases and J gave up 4 bases; unmatched junction bases: 6. Germline values: CDR1 LNHNV, CDR2 YYDKDF (reference sequence). The CDR3 loop reads CATRTSGREVYEQYF. The CDR3 coding sequence is TGTGCCACCCGGACTAGCGGGAGGGAGGTGTACGAGCAGTACTTC.

In its sample, this clone was seen once. The rearrangement uses TRBV28 and TRBJ1-2; D is possibly TRBD1 (6 bases). The CDR3 length is 13 residues. The V gene lost 4 bases and the J gene lost 8 bases, with 14 bases spanning the gap. From germline, CDR1 is MDHEN and CDR2 SYDVKM. DNA for the CDR3: TGTGCCAGCAGTTCCCACAGGGTTATGGGCTACACCTTC. This gives the protein CASSSHRVMGYTF.

This clone was detected only once. The rearrangement links TRBV9 to TRBJ2-7, with 7 nucleotides matching TRBD1. This CDR3 contains 14 residues. Germline loops: CDR1 SGDLS, CDR2 YYNGEE. V trimming: 4 bases; J trimming: 3 bases; junction bases outside the gene matches: 7. CDR3 in DNA: TGTGCCAGCAGCCCCACAGGGGAGTACTACGAGCAGTACTTC. This translates into CASSPTGEYYEQYF.

The CDR3 region is CASSQQSGLGYTF. DNA of the CDR3: TGCGCCAGCAGCCAACAGTCCGGGTTAGGCTACACCTTC. The genes are TRBV4-1 and TRBJ1-2; D remains unclear. The germline V gene encodes CDR1 MGHRA and CDR2 YSYEKL. Trimming took 2 bases from V and 8 from J, leaving 12 bases between them. The CDR3 has 13 amino acids.

This chain joins TRBV9 and TRBJ2-1; no reliable D call. The germline V gene has CDR1 SGDLS and CDR2 YYNGEE. V was shortened by 0 bases and J by 2 bases, with 9 bases between the two germline ends. This CDR3 is built from 15 residues. CDR3 coding DNA: TGTGCCAGCAGCGTAGATAGTCAGGCCTACAATGAGCAGTTCTTC. Its translation: CASSVDSQAYNEQFF.

This clone appeared a single time. The genes are TRBV11-3 and TRBJ1-1, with 9 bases aligning to TRBD1. The CDR3 sequence is 14 residues long. The trim removed 4 bases at V and 6 bases at J, leaving 6 bases unmatched. The germline V gene has CDR1 SGHNT and CDR2 YENEEA. The CDR3, as DNA: TGTGCCAGCAGCTCGCGGGACAGGGACGCTGAAGCTTTCTTT. Amino acids: CASSSRDRDAEAFF. The full variable domain, its missing parts supplied by reference TRBV11-3 and TRBJ1-1, is EAGVVQSPRYKIIEKKQPVAFWCNPISGHNTLYWYLQNLGQGPELLIRYENEEAVDDSQLPKDRFSAERLKGVDSTLKIQPAELGDSAVYLCASSSRDRDAEAFFGQGTRLTVV.

The chain carries TRBV7-3 and TRBJ1-6, with D possibly matching TRBD1 (5 bases). This CDR3 has 12 residues. Trimming removed 4 bases from V and 14 bases from J, with 12 bases in between. Germline CDR1 reads SGHTA; CDR2 reads FQGTGA. The DNA of the CDR3 is TGTGCCAGCAGCTCGCCGGGGGGGGCCCTCCACTTT. Its protein is CASSSPGGALHF.

The chain employs TRBV7-3 and TRBJ2-1; TRBD1 agrees at 8 bases. V trimming: 3 bases; J trimming: 7 bases; junction bases outside the gene matches: 2. CDR1 and CDR2 from the germline V gene are SGHTA and FQGTGA. This CDR3 has 13 residues. CDR3 sequence reads: CASSLDRANEQFF. CDR3 sequence (DNA): TGTGCCAGCAGCTTGGACAGGGCGAATGAGCAGTTCTTC. The full variable domain, rest sourced from reference TRBV7-3 and TRBJ2-1, is GAGVSQTPSNKVTEKGKYVELRCDPISGHTALYWYRQSLGQGPEFLIYFQGTGAADDSGLPNDRFFAVRPEGSVSTLKIQRTERGDSAVYLCASSLDRANEQFFGPGTRLTVL.

Comments on this clone: At one boundary the junction diverges from the germline segment, which might be a read error. The chain couples TRBV7-9 to TRBJ1-1, with a tentative D call TRBD1 (5 bases). CDR1 is SEHNR and CDR2 is FQNEAQ in the germline V gene (reference sequence). The CDR3 extends over 15 amino acids. In nucleotides, the CDR3 is TGTTCCAGCAGCTTTGGGGGGAAGGTGGACACTGAAGCTTTCTTT. Its translation is CSSSFGGKVDTEAFF. Using reference TRBV7-9 and TRBJ1-1 for the parts outside the CDR3, the full variable domain is DTGVSQNPRHKITKRGQNVTFRCDPISEHNRLYWYRQTLGQGPEFLTYFQNEAQLEKSRLLSDRFSAERPKGSFSTLEIQRTEQGDSAMYLCSSSFGGKVDTEAFFGQGTRLTVV.

The CDR3 region has the DNA TGTGCCAGCAGGACAGGGACCCTACAAGAGACCCAGTACTTC. Protein product: CASRTGTLQETQYF. This chain connects TRBV6-1 to TRBJ2-5; TRBD1 aligns across 7 bases. The CDR3 is 14 amino acids. Germline CDR1 and CDR2: MNHNS and SASEGT. After removal of 6 bases from V and 2 bases from J, the junction contained 6 bases not matched to a gene.

This clone turned up a few times. The chain couples TRBV27 to TRBJ1-1, with TRBD1 identical over 7 bases. The CDR3 is made up of 14 amino acids. Losses at the gene ends were 5 bases for V and 1 base for J; bases not matched to a gene: 4. CDR1 is MNHEY, CDR2 SMNVEV, per germline (reference sequence). The CDR3 DNA reads TGTGCCAGCAGTGCGGACAGGTCGAACACTGAAGCTTTCTTT. Translating it yields CASSADRSNTEAFF.

The J gene is TRBJ2-5, the V gene TRBV14; 9 bases agree with TRBD2. Germline V gene sequence: CDR1 SGHDN, CDR2 FVKESK. Germline trimming cut 4 bases from V and 3 bases from J; bases unmatched to any gene: 3. The CDR3 has 14 residues. For the CDR3, the DNA is TGTGCCAGCAGCCTCGGCGGGGGGGAAGAGACCCAGTACTTC. Translation gives CASSLGGGEETQYF.

This chain uses TRBV6-5 with TRBJ1-3, with 8 bases aligning to TRBD1. CDR3 length equals 15 residues. V was clipped by 6 bases and J by 4 bases; unmatched bases: 8. The germline gives CDR1 MNHEY, CDR2 SVGAGI. The DNA for the CDR3 is TGTGCCAGCAGAAAACCAGGGGGCGCAGGAAACACCATATATTTT. This translates into CASRKPGGAGNTIYF.

This chain connects TRBV6-4 to TRBJ2-1; 9 bases align to TRBD2. The trim removed 4 bases at V and 4 bases at J, leaving 5 bases unmatched. Per the germline V gene, CDR1 is MRHNA and CDR2 is SNTAGT. The CDR3 is 15 residues long. CDR3 region: CASSGVAGDYNEQFF. CDR3 sequence (DNA): TGTGCCAGCAGTGGGGTAGCGGGAGATTACAATGAGCAGTTCTTC.

This chain links TRBV6-1 with TRBJ1-3; maybe TRBD1 (6 bases). CDR1 and CDR2 from the germline V gene are MNHNS and SASEGT. Trimming took off 3 bases at V and 4 bases at J, with 13 bases between the two ends. This CDR3 has 15 amino acids. The CDR3 DNA reads TGTGCCAGCAGTGAGGACCGGGGGGCAGGAAACACCATATATTTT. It specifies CASSEDRGAGNTIYF.

The rearrangement uses TRBV25-1 and TRBJ2-1; maybe TRBD1 (6 bases). Looked up from germline, CDR1 is MGHDK and CDR2 is SYGVNS. The V gene lost 4 bases and the J gene lost 9 bases, with 16 bases spanning the gap. This CDR3 contains 14 residues. The CDR3 reads CASSGALGRGEQFF. The CDR3 coding sequence is TGTGCCAGCAGTGGGGCCCTAGGCAGGGGTGAGCAGTTCTTC.

The gene calls are TRBV4-2 and TRBJ2-1, with TRBD2 identical over 9 bases. CDR1 LGHNA and CDR2 YNFKEQ come from the germline V gene. V trimming: 0 bases; J trimming: 1 base; junction bases outside the gene matches: 1. This CDR3 is 16 amino acids long. The CDR3 coding sequence is TGTGCCAGCAGCCAAGACACTAGCGGGTCCTACAATGAGCAGTTCTTC. This codes for CASSQDTSGSYNEQFF.

V is TRBV5-1 and J is TRBJ2-3; 10 bases are a match to TRBD2. The V gene's germline CDR1 is SGHRS and CDR2 YFSETQ. Germline trimming cut 4 bases from V and 0 bases from J; bases unmatched to any gene: 14. The CDR3 extends over 19 amino acids. The CDR3 nucleotides are TGCGCCAGCAGCCCAAGGACTAGCGGACTCATTTCTAGCACAGATACGCAGTATTTT. Amino acid sequence: CASSPRTSGLISSTDTQYF.

There are a few counts of this clone. The rearrangement links TRBV13 to TRBJ2-1; 13 bases are a match to TRBD2. Per the germline V gene, CDR1 is PRHDT and CDR2 is FYEKMQ (reference sequence). Trimming at V came to 5 bases and at J to 5 bases, leaving 3 bases not matched to a gene. The CDR3 is 15 residues long. This chain's CDR3 is CASSPGTSGNNEQFF. The CDR3 nucleotides are TGTGCCAGCAGCCCCGGGACTAGCGGGAACAATGAGCAGTTCTTC.

The genes are TRBV5-6 and TRBJ1-1, with no clear D. Between the trimmed V and J ends, which lost 3 bases and 8 bases, there was a span of 11 bases. CDR1 SGHDT and CDR2 YYEEEE come from the germline V gene. The CDR3 runs 12 residues. CDR3 sequence: CASSYTRREAFF. DNA of the CDR3: TGTGCCAGCAGCTACACCCGGCGGGAAGCTTTCTTT.

J is TRBJ1-1 and V is TRBV27; D is uncertain. Germline V lookup: CDR1 MNHEY, CDR2 SMNVEV (reference sequence). The CDR3 totals 14 residues. Trimming left V 2 bases short and J 1 base short, with 8 bases between. CDR3 sequence (DNA): TGTGCCAGCAGTTTACCCGGAGGGAACACTGAAGCTTTCTTT. Amino acids: CASSLPGGNTEAFF.

This clone appeared a few times. The genes are TRBV6-4 and TRBJ2-1; TRBD1 agrees at 9 bases. The V segment lost 4 bases and the J segment 6 bases; nucleotides outside the gene matches: 7. Germline CDR1 is MRHNA and CDR2 is SNTAGT. CDR3 length equals 15 residues. In DNA form, the CDR3 reads TGTGCCAGCAGTGCCCAGACAGGGGGGGGCAATGAGCAGTTCTTC. Translating gives CASSAQTGGGNEQFF.